These 18 T cell receptor beta chains were sequenced from one sample in a study of blood T cells in healthy people across ages. The use of a sample-barcoded 5' primer and a J-beta primer mix characterized a second PCR of about 6 to 11 cycles. TCRdb reprocessed the 5' RACE reads via MiXCR and lists one record per CDR3 protein. The table records around 1.5 million distinct CDR3 sequences, about 32% of them present only once. Material for sequencing was blood. These receptors originate from a woman aged 25 to 39 in good health.

The chain recombines TRBV27 with TRBJ2-7; TRBD2 is a possible D gene (6 bases). Trimming removed 6 bases from V and 4 bases from J, with 10 bases in between. Germline V CDR1 and CDR2: MNHEY, SMNVEV (reference sequence). There are 12 residues in the CDR3. CDR3 DNA sequence: TGTGCCAGCAGGACTAGAGAATACGAGCAGTACTTC. This codes for CASRTREYEQYF.

This chain links TRBV29-1 with TRBJ2-2; D remains unclear. There are 13 residues in the CDR3. V dropped 4 bases and J dropped 7 bases, with 13 bases sitting between them. The germline gives CDR1 SQVTM, CDR2 ANQGSEA. The chain's CDR3 is CSVVRSLGGELFF. CDR3 DNA: TGCAGCGTTGTCCGGAGTTTAGGCGGGGAGCTGTTTTTT.

The J gene is TRBJ1-4, the V gene TRBV4-1, with D maybe TRBD1 (5 bases). Deletions cut 2 bases from V and 8 bases from J, with 15 bases between. This CDR3 region has 15 residues. CDR1 MGHRA and CDR2 YSYEKL come from the germline V gene. CDR3: CASSQTGDEAEKLFF. CDR3 nucleotides: TGCGCCAGCAGCCAAACCGGGGACGAGGCGGAAAAACTGTTTTTT.

The rearrangement joins TRBV7-3 to TRBJ2-7; possibly TRBD2 for D (5 bases). V was shortened by 2 bases and J by 2 bases, with 13 bases between the two germline ends. CDR1 is SGHTA and CDR2 is FQGTGA in the germline V gene. This CDR3 region has 15 residues. The CDR3 sequence is CASSLSPDSTYEQYF. In DNA, the CDR3 is TGTGCCAGCAGCTTATCTCCGGACTCCACCTACGAGCAGTACTTC. Based on the CDR3 plus reference TRBV7-3 and TRBJ2-7, the full variable domain is GAGVSQTPSNKVTEKGKYVELRCDPISGHTALYWYRQSLGQGPEFLIYFQGTGAADDSGLPNDRFFAVRPEGSVSTLKIQRTERGDSAVYLCASSLSPDSTYEQYFGPGTRLTVT.

The chain employs TRBV7-2 and TRBJ2-3; D is possibly TRBD2 (7 bases). Per the germline V gene, CDR1 is SGHTA and CDR2 is FQGNSA. Trimming shortened V by 2 bases and J by 3 bases, and 18 bases separated the two germline ends. The CDR3 extends over 17 amino acids. In DNA, the CDR3 is TGTGCCAGCAGCTTATTCCTAGTAGGGGGAGGGACAGATACGCAGTATTTT. Amino acids: CASSLFLVGGGTDTQYF.

The CDR3 here is CASSERIGNTEAFF. The CDR3 DNA is TGTGCCAGCAGTGAACGGATAGGGAACACTGAAGCTTTCTTT. The gene calls are TRBV2 and TRBJ1-1; no definite D call. Between the trimmed V and J ends, which lost 2 bases and 1 base, there was a span of 8 bases. The CDR3 spans 14 residues. Germline V gives CDR1 SNHLY, CDR2 FYNNEI.

This chain connects TRBV28 to TRBJ2-6, with D possibly being TRBD2 (5 bases). This CDR3 spans 15 amino acids. Per the germline V gene, CDR1 is MDHEN and CDR2 is SYDVKM. With 3 bases removed from V and 0 bases from J, the gap between germline ends came to 6 bases. The CDR3 bases are TGTGCCAGCAGTTTGGACTTCTCTGGGGCCAACGTCCTGACTTTC. It specifies CASSLDFSGANVLTF.

This clonotype has a handful of counts. Relative to the germline gene, one junction end is altered; a read error may explain this. The gene calls are TRBV29-1 and TRBJ2-5; no firm D call. Germline assignment: CDR1 SQVTM and CDR2 ANQGSEA. The CDR3 is made up of 12 amino acids. The CDR3 DNA is TGCGGCGTTGCCCTCCATGGGGTGACCCAGTACTTC. Protein sequence: CGVALHGVTQYF.

With respect to this clonotype: Lacking the conserved final phenylalanine or tryptophan, this CDR3 likely reflects a read error. This chain links TRBV6-1 with TRBJ2-7; D call uncertain. The CDR3 is 16 amino acids. The germline V gene has CDR1 MNHNS and CDR2 SASEGT. Deletions cut 3 bases from V and 0 bases from J, with 15 bases between. CDR3 residues: CASSDRQPNPSYEQYL. The CDR3, as DNA: TGTGCCAGCAGTGATCGGCAGCCCAATCCCTCCTACGAGCAGTACTTG.

This clonotype occurred a few times. V is TRBV4-2 and J is TRBJ2-1; TRBD2 aligns across 11 bases. CDR3 length: 15 amino acids. CDR1 LGHNA and CDR2 YNFKEQ come from the germline V gene. J lost 9 bases, V lost 7 bases, and 11 bases had no gene match. CDR3 sequence reads: CASKTQLAGGGEQFF. For the CDR3, the DNA is TGTGCCAGCAAGACTCAGCTAGCGGGAGGCGGTGAGCAGTTCTTC.

There are a few counts of this clonotype. The chain has TRBV7-2 and TRBJ1-2, with 7 bases that match TRBD1. Germline lookup yields CDR1 SGHTA and CDR2 FQGNSA. This CDR3 is 15 amino acids long. V lost 1 base, J lost 5 bases, and 7 bases stayed unmatched. The CDR3 region has the DNA TGTGCCAGCAGCTTAGAAACAGGGGAGGCTTATGGCTACACCTTC. This translates into CASSLETGEAYGYTF.

As DNA, the CDR3 is TGTGCCAGCAGTGGTCGCCGGGCCCCCGGGGAGACCCAGTACTTC. Translating it yields CASSGRRAPGETQYF. The V gene is TRBV6-6, the J gene TRBJ2-5; no clear D. The CDR3 sequence is 15 residues long. The germline V gene encodes CDR1 MNHNY and CDR2 SVGAGI (reference sequence). Trimming took off 5 bases at V and 5 bases at J, with 18 bases between the two ends.

The chain employs TRBV7-8 and TRBJ2-3; D perhaps matches TRBD2 (5 bases). V lost 3 bases and J 3 bases, leaving 13 bases between the germline ends. This CDR3 is built from 15 residues. Germline values: CDR1 SGHVS, CDR2 FQNEAQ. CDR3 sequence: CASSFGLALTDTQYF. The DNA of the CDR3 is TGTGCCAGCAGCTTTGGCTTAGCGTTGACAGATACGCAGTATTTT.

This clonotype was seen repeatedly, ten times or more. The V gene is TRBV6-1, the J gene TRBJ2-7, with TRBD1 matching over 11 bases. The CDR3 length is 16 residues. Losses at the gene ends were 2 bases for V and 4 bases for J; bases not matched to a gene: 7. In germline, CDR1 is MNHNS, CDR2 SASEGT. In DNA form, the CDR3 reads TGTGCCAGCAGTGAATCCCCGGACAGGGGGCAGTACGAGCAGTACTTC. This encodes CASSESPDRGQYEQYF.

The sample holds a few counts of this clonotype. The genes are TRBV20-1 and TRBJ1-4; 7 bases align to TRBD1. J lost 7 bases, V lost 4 bases, and 9 bases had no gene match. The CDR3 is made up of 14 amino acids. The germline V gene encodes CDR1 DFQATT and CDR2 SNEGSKA (reference sequence). The CDR3 loop is CSATPGGSGEKLFF. CDR3 nucleotide sequence: TGCAGTGCTACCCCAGGGGGGTCTGGTGAAAAACTGTTTTTT.

This clonotype was recorded a few times. The chain employs TRBV11-2 and TRBJ2-1, with D possibly matching TRBD2 (6 bases). The V gene's germline CDR1 is SGHAT and CDR2 FQNNGV. Trimming removed 1 base from V and 4 bases from J, with 20 bases in between. The length of the CDR3 is 18 residues. This chain's CDR3 is CASSLGASLARSYNEQFF. CDR3 bases: TGTGCCAGCAGCTTAGGGGCTTCACTAGCCCGGTCTTACAATGAGCAGTTCTTC. The full variable domain, completed using reference TRBV11-2 and TRBJ2-1, is EAGVAQSPRYKIIEKRQSVAFWCNPISGHATLYWYQQILGQGPKLLIQFQNNGVVDDSQLPKDRFSAERLKGVDSTLKIQPAKLEDSAVYLCASSLGASLARSYNEQFFGPGTRLTVL.

This clonotype was recorded at least ten times. The chain carries TRBV6-5 and TRBJ2-5, with 16 bases that match TRBD2. The CDR3 contains 16 residues. Germline CDR1 MNHEY, CDR2 SVGAGI. The V segment lost 6 bases and the J segment 9 bases; nucleotides outside the gene matches: 10. Here the CDR3 reads CASRPGLAGGREAQYF. The CDR3 region has the DNA TGTGCCAGCAGACCGGGACTAGCGGGGGGGCGCGAGGCCCAGTACTTC.

The chain employs TRBV6-1 and TRBJ2-5, with D possibly being TRBD1 (6 bases). TRBJ2-7 matches the DNA end more closely, so the J call is doubtful. Germline V gene lookup returns CDR1 MNHNS and CDR2 SASEGT. CDR3 size: 13 residues. The CDR3 protein is CASRSQGVYEQYF. CDR3 DNA sequence: TGTGCCAGCAGATCACAGGGCGTCTACGAGCAGTACTTC.